Reported below is one TCR beta chain. The data stem from a study of blood T cell repertoires in COVID-19. Produced via immunoSEQ multiplex PCR; TCRdb's table is partial and in-frame only. The repertoire holds 200,000 to 250,000 clones, with nearly 90% as singletons. The CDR3 covers 11 residues. Germline V gene data show CDR1 as DFQATT and CDR2 as SNEGSKA (reference sequence). The V and J ends lost 3 bases and 8 bases respectively, with 10 bases between them. The specimen was PBMCs or T cells enriched from blood (not recorded which). The rearrangement links TRBV20-1 to TRBJ1-2; D ambiguous. This sequence originates from a man under 40 who had been exposed to COVID-19. The CDR3 here is CSASRGGGYTF. Here the CDR3 DNA reads TGCAGTGCTAGTCGGGGAGGAGGCTACACCTTC.